Presented here are 27 T cell receptor beta chains from one specimen sequenced in a study of liver allograft versus peripheral blood T cells. About the research overall: Comparing T cell receptor repertoires in transplanted livers with those in recipients' peripheral blood was part of the design.

TCRdb re-derived calls from the reads in MiXCR, one entry per CDR3 protein. This table holds thousands of distinct CDR3 sequences, about a sixth found once. These receptors all stem from a human patient who had a liver transplant. Some of these T cells may belong to the graft donor.

The CDR3 here is CASSLINSGVPMGTEAFF. DNA for the CDR3: TGTGCCAGCAGCTTAATCAATTCGGGGGTCCCCATGGGCACTGAAGCTTTCTTT. The J gene is TRBJ1-1, the V gene TRBV7-9; a possible D gene is TRBD1 (5 bases). This CDR3 has 18 residues. The germline gives CDR1 SEHNR, CDR2 FQNEAQ (reference sequence). Trimming took 2 bases from V and 4 from J, leaving 23 bases between them.

This clonotype counts as medium-sized. This sequence joins TRBV6-6 and TRBJ2-1, with 7 positions matching TRBD2. This CDR3 has 15 amino acids. CDR1 is MNHNY, CDR2 SVGAGI, per germline (reference sequence). With 5 bases clipped from V and 3 bases from J, the junction kept 7 bases outside the gene matches. The CDR3: CASSTIAGIYNEQFF. Written as DNA, the CDR3 is TGTGCCAGCAGTACGATAGCGGGTATCTACAATGAGCAGTTCTTC.

This clonotype was detected ten times or more. CDR3 sequence reads: CASSLSRTGQTEAFF. DNA of the CDR3: TGTGCCAGCAGTTTATCCAGGACAGGTCAAACTGAAGCTTTCTTT. V gene TRBV27 combines with J gene TRBJ1-1; 7 bases match TRBD1. Per germline, CDR1 MNHEY and CDR2 SMNVEV (reference sequence). The CDR3 length is 15 residues. J lost 5 bases, V lost 0 bases, and 6 bases had no gene match.

This clonotype is termed medium-sized. J is TRBJ1-5 and V is TRBV20-1; 8 nucleotides match TRBD1. Germline CDR1 DFQATT, CDR2 SNEGSKA (reference sequence). There are 18 residues in the CDR3. J lost 0 bases, V lost 0 bases, and 10 bases had no gene match. CDR3 nucleotide sequence: TGCAGTGCTAGAGACGCTGACAGGGGAGATAATAGCAATCAGCCCCAGCATTTT. This translates into CSARDADRGDNSNQPQHF.

This clonotype has a handful of counts. The chain recombines TRBV6-5 with TRBJ2-1, with 9 bases that match TRBD1. Germline V gene sequence: CDR1 MNHEY, CDR2 SVGAGI. This CDR3 is built from 13 residues. The V gene end was trimmed by 5 bases and the J gene end by 5 bases; junction bases not matched to a gene: 1. The CDR3 DNA reads TGTGCCAGCAGTGACAGGGGGGACAATGAGCAGTTCTTC. Translated: CASSDRGDNEQFF.

In this sample, this clonotype turned up many times. This chain uses TRBV7-9 with TRBJ2-7, with 8 bases aligning to TRBD1. The J segment lost 4 bases and the V segment lost 2 bases, leaving 4 bases of the junction unmatched. Germline CDR1 reads SEHNR; CDR2 reads FQNEAQ (reference sequence). This CDR3 has 14 amino acids. The DNA of the CDR3 is TGTGCCAGCAGCTTAAAGGGACAGGAGTACGAGCAGTACTTC. As protein: CASSLKGQEYEQYF.

This clonotype was seen only a few times. The rearrangement links TRBV12-3 or TRBV12-4 to TRBJ1-2; D uncertain. Trimming pared 1 base from V and 4 bases from J, leaving 13 bases between. The CDR3 length is 15 residues. CDR3 bases: TGTGCCAGCAGTTTAGGGGTTCGGCCCCTCTATGGCTACACCTTC. This gives the protein CASSLGVRPLYGYTF.

In its sample, this clonotype is medium-sized (0.01 to 0.1%). V and J are TRBV19 and TRBJ1-1, with D unclear. Trimming left V 5 bases short and J 1 base short, with 8 bases between. The CDR3 runs 13 residues. Germline V gene lookup returns CDR1 LNHDA and CDR2 SQIVND (reference sequence). The DNA of the CDR3 is TGTGCCAGTAGTCGGACGGCGAACACTGAAGCTTTCTTT. Its translation is CASSRTANTEAFF.

This clonotype came up many times. The rearrangement uses TRBV5-4 and TRBJ1-1; TRBD1 agrees at 9 bases. Germline-derived CDR1 and CDR2 are SGHNT and YYREEE (reference sequence). CDR3 length: 14 residues. J lost 4 bases, V lost 3 bases, and 4 bases had no gene match. The CDR3 is CASSSDRGSTEAFF. In nucleotides, the CDR3 is TGTGCCAGCAGCTCGGACAGGGGAAGCACTGAAGCTTTCTTT.

A few counts support this clonotype. The chain couples TRBV7-9 to TRBJ1-2; weak D call: TRBD1 (6 bases). The germline CDR1 and CDR2 sequences are SEHNR and FQNEAQ (reference sequence). The V end lost 7 bases, the J end lost 2 bases, and 17 bases lay between the germline ends. The CDR3 is 15 residues long. The CDR3 DNA reads as TGTGCCAGCACCCTAGGGGCGGGGGCCAACTATGGCTACACCTTC. Encoded protein: CASTLGAGANYGYTF.

The gene calls are TRBV10-3 and TRBJ1-2; tentatively, D is TRBD1 (6 bases). Looked up from germline, CDR1 is ENHRY and CDR2 is SYGVKD. Trimming left V 6 bases short and J 2 bases short, with 16 bases between. The CDR3 length is 15 residues. As DNA, the CDR3 is TGTGCCATCAGCGGGGGGGGGGCTTTAAACTATGGCTACACCTTC. It translates to CAISGGGALNYGYTF.

This clonotype appeared many times. The rearrangement joins TRBV6-1 to TRBJ1-6; D is perhaps TRBD1 (5 bases). The germline gives CDR1 MNHNS, CDR2 SASEGT. The CDR3 extends over 17 amino acids. V was shortened by 1 base and J by 0 bases, with 10 bases between the two germline ends. The CDR3, as DNA: TGTGCCAGCAGTGAAGTCCGGGGCGGCTCCTATAATTCACCCCTCCACTTT. Protein sequence: CASSEVRGGSYNSPLHF.

This clonotype has ten or more counts. The chain couples TRBV7-9 to TRBJ1-2; unclear D gene. The germline gives CDR1 SEHNR, CDR2 FQNEAQ (reference sequence). The CDR3 has 19 amino acids. Trimming took 5 bases from V and 0 from J, leaving 25 bases between them. DNA of the CDR3: TGTGCCAGCAGCCTTACCTCGTTCCCCCGCAGTCCGCCTAACTATGGCTACACCTTC. This sequence encodes CASSLTSFPRSPPNYGYTF.

The chain couples TRBV7-9 to TRBJ1-4; D gene ambiguous. This CDR3 has 13 residues. The germline V and J ends were trimmed by 6 bases and 3 bases, with 8 bases remaining between them. The germline V gene encodes CDR1 SEHNR and CDR2 FQNEAQ (reference sequence). CDR3 nucleotide sequence: TGTGCCAGCAGTAGCCCCCCTAATGAAAAACTGTTTTTT. Translated: CASSSPPNEKLFF.

This clonotype showed up just a few times. The chain links TRBV11-2 to TRBJ1-1, with D maybe TRBD1 (6 bases). Trimming cost V 7 bases and J 6 bases, with 12 bases left between them. This CDR3 comprises 12 residues. The germline V gene encodes CDR1 SGHAT and CDR2 FQNNGV. DNA of the CDR3: TGTGCCAGCACCCCGGGGGGCTCTGAAGCTTTCTTT. This translates into CASTPGGSEAFF.

The V call is TRBV5-4, the J call TRBJ1-6; no reliable D call. Germline CDR1 SGHNT, CDR2 YYREEE (reference sequence). The CDR3 spans 13 residues. V gave up 4 bases and J gave up 9 bases, with 11 bases separating them. The CDR3 nucleotides read TGTGCCAGCAGCCGGGTGGGGTTTTCACCCCTCCACTTT. Amino acids: CASSRVGFSPLHF.

This clonotype occurred many times. The J gene is TRBJ1-1, the V gene TRBV19; maybe TRBD1 (5 bases). There are 12 residues in the CDR3. V lost 6 bases to trimming and J lost 4 bases, with 9 bases between them. Germline loops: CDR1 LNHDA, CDR2 SQIVND (reference sequence). CDR3 DNA sequence: TGTGCCAGTAGGACCGGGGGCACTGAAGCTTTCTTT. Translation: CASRTGGTEAFF.

This clonotype is labeled medium-sized (0.01 to 0.1%). V usage is TRBV18 and J usage is TRBJ1-1; D gene ambiguous. V was clipped by 4 bases and J by 4 bases, with 16 bases between them. Germline values: CDR1 KGHSH, CDR2 LQKENI. The CDR3 runs 15 residues. CDR3 DNA: TGTGCCAGCTCACTAGGACGAGGGTTAGGCACTGAAGCTTTCTTT. It specifies CASSLGRGLGTEAFF.

This clonotype was seen a few times. V and J are TRBV10-2 and TRBJ1-2, with no clear D. Between the trimmed V and J ends, which lost 2 bases and 13 bases, there was a span of 8 bases. The CDR3 spans 10 residues. CDR1 WSHSY and CDR2 SAAADI come from the germline V gene. The CDR3 sequence is CASSEGQLTF. The CDR3 DNA follows: TGCGCCAGCAGTGAGGGCCAGCTCACCTTC.

The sample holds a few counts of this clonotype. V usage is TRBV27 and J usage is TRBJ2-7; no reliable D call. The CDR3 length is 13 residues. Germline CDR1 is MNHEY and CDR2 is SMNVEV (reference sequence). V lost 1 base and J lost 2, with 6 bases in between. This CDR3 reads CASSLYGAYEQYF. The CDR3 DNA reads TGTGCCAGCAGTTTATACGGCGCCTACGAGCAGTACTTC.

This clonotype was found many times. The V and J genes are TRBV7-9 and TRBJ1-1; a weak D match, TRBD1 (5 bases). The germline V gene encodes CDR1 SEHNR and CDR2 FQNEAQ (reference sequence). The CDR3 extends over 14 amino acids. Trimming left V 4 bases short and J 1 base short, with 10 bases between. The CDR3 region has the DNA TGTGCCAGCAGCTCGGAGACAGAGAACACTGAAGCTTTCTTT. It is translated as CASSSETENTEAFF.

This clonotype was recorded many times. The CDR3 nucleotides read TGTGCCAGCAGTTTAGGGGGTTCACCCCTCCACTTT. The encoded protein is CASSLGGSPLHF. The V gene is TRBV27, the J gene TRBJ1-6, with a possible D match to TRBD1 (5 bases). Germline CDR1 is MNHEY and CDR2 is SMNVEV (reference sequence). The CDR3 is 12 amino acids. The V and J ends lost 2 bases and 9 bases respectively, with 5 bases between them.

Ten or more counts support this clonotype. In DNA form, the CDR3 reads TGTGCCAGCAGTTGGGGTTACGAGCAGTACTTC. Residues: CASSWGYEQYF. The chain joins TRBV27 to TRBJ2-7; no firm D call. Looked up from germline, CDR1 is MNHEY and CDR2 is SMNVEV (reference sequence). The CDR3 contains 11 residues. V dropped 4 bases and J dropped 4 bases, with 5 bases sitting between them.

This clonotype is deemed medium-sized. The rearrangement uses TRBV6-6 and TRBJ1-6, with TRBD1 matching 11 bases. Germline loops: CDR1 MNHNY, CDR2 SVGAGI (reference sequence). The CDR3 sequence is 17 residues long. V lost 5 bases, J lost 1 base, and 4 bases stayed unmatched. The CDR3 DNA is TGTGCCAGCAGTCCGGGACAGGGGGTGTCCTATAATTCACCCCTCCACTTT. Encoded protein: CASSPGQGVSYNSPLHF.

This clonotype has a handful of counts. The chain uses TRBV25-1 and TRBJ1-2; D uncertain. From germline, CDR1 is MGHDK and CDR2 SYGVNS. V lost 5 bases and J lost 0, with 10 bases in between. The CDR3 totals 14 residues. The CDR3 protein is CASSTAETNYGYTF. The DNA of the CDR3 is TGTGCCAGCAGTACGGCAGAGACTAACTATGGCTACACCTTC.

The table lists this clonotype with many counts. This chain links TRBV27 with TRBJ1-6, with no clear D. Germline assignment: CDR1 MNHEY and CDR2 SMNVEV (reference sequence). This CDR3 region has 14 residues. V lost 0 bases, J lost 4 bases, and 4 bases lay in between. The CDR3 spells CASSLSFYNSPLHF. CDR3 nucleotides: TGTGCCAGCAGTTTATCATTTTATAATTCACCCCTCCACTTT.

Judged by abundance, this clonotype is medium-sized. The chain couples TRBV15 to TRBJ1-5; D might be TRBD1 (5 bases). Germline V gives CDR1 LNHNV, CDR2 YYDKDF (reference sequence). The CDR3 contains 15 residues. V was clipped by 0 bases and J by 1 base, with 7 bases between them. The CDR3 coding sequence is TGTGCCACCAGCAGAGAGTGGGGGAGCAATCAGCCCCAGCATTTT. Translating gives CATSREWGSNQPQHF.